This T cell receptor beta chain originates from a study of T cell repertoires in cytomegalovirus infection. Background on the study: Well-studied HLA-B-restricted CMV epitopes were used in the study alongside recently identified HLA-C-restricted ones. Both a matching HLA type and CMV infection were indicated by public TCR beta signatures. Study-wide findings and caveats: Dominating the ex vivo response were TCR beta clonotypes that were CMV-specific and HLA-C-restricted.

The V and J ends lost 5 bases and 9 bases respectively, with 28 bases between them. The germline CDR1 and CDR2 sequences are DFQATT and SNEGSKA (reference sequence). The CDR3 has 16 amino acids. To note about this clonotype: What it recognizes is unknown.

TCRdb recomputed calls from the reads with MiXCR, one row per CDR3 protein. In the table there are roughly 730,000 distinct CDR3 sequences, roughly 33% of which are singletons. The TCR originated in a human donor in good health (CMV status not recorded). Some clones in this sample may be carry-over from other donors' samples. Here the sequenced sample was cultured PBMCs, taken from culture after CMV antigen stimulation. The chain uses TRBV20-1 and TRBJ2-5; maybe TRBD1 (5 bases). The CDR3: CSAPSPGDIGRVPQYF. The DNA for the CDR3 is TGCAGTGCTCCGAGCCCCGGAGACATTGGCAGGGTGCCCCAGTACTTC.